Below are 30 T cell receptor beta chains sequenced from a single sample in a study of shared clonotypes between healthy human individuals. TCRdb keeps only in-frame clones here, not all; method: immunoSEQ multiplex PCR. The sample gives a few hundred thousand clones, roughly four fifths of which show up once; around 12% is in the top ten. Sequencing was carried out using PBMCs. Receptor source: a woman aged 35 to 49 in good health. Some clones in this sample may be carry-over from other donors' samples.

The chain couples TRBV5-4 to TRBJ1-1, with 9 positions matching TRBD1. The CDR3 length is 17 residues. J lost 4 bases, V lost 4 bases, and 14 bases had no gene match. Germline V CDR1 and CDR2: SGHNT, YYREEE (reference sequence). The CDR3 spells CASSPQVQTGGPTEAFF. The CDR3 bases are TGTGCCAGCAGCCCTCAGGTTCAGACAGGGGGACCCACTGAAGCTTTCTTT.

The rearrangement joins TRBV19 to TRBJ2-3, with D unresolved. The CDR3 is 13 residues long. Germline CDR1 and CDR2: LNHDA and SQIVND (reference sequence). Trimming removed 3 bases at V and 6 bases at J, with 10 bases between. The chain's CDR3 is CASSIRREDTQYF. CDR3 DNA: TGTGCCAGTAGTATTAGGCGCGAGGATACGCAGTATTTT.

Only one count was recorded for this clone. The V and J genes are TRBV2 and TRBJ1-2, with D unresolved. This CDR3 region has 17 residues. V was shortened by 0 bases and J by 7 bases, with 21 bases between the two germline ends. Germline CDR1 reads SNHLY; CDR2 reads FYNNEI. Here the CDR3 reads CASSEAPVSPISGGYTF. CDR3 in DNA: TGTGCCAGCAGTGAAGCCCCGGTCAGCCCCATATCCGGTGGCTACACCTTC.

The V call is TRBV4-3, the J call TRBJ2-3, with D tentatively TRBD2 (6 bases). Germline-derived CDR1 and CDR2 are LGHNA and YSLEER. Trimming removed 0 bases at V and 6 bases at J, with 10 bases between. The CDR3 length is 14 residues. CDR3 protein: CASSQDAGHDTQYF. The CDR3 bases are TGCGCCAGCAGCCAAGACGCGGGGCACGATACGCAGTATTTT.

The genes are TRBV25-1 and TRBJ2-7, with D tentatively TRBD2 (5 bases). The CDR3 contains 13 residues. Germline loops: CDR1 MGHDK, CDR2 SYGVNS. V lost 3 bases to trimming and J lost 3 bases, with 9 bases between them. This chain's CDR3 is CASSEGVNYEQYF. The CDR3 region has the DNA TGTGCCAGCAGTGAGGGAGTAAACTACGAGCAGTACTTC.

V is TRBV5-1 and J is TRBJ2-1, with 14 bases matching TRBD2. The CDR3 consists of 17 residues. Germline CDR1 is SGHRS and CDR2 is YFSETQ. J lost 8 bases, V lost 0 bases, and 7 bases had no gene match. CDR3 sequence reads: CASSLGLAGGPMDEQFF. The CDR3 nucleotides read TGCGCCAGCAGCTTGGGACTAGCGGGAGGGCCTATGGATGAGCAGTTCTTC.

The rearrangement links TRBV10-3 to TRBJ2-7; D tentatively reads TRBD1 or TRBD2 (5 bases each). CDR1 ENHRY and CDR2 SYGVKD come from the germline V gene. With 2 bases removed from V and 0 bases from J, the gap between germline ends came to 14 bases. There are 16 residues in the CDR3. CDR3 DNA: TGTGCCATCAGTGAGAAACCGGGACCGATCTCCTACGAGCAGTACTTC. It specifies CAISEKPGPISYEQYF.

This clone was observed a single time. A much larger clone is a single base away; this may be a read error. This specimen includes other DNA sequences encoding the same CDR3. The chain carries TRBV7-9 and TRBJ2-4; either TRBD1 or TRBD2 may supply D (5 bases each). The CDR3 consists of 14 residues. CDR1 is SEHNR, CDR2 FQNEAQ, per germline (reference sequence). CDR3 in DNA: TGCGCCAGCAGCTTAGGGACGGCAAAAAACATTCAGTACTTC. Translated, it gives CASSLGTAKNIQYF.

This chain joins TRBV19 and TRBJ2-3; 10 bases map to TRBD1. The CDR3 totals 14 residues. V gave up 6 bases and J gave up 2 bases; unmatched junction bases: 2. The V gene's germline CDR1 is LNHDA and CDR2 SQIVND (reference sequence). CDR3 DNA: TGTGCCAGTAGGAGACAGGGGGCCACAGATACGCAGTATTTT. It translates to CASRRQGATDTQYF.

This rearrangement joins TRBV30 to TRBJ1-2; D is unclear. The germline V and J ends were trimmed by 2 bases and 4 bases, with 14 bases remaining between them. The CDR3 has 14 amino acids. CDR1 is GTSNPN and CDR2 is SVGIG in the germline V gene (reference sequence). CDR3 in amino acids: CAWSRYDLSYGYTF. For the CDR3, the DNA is TGTGCCTGGAGTAGGTACGACTTATCCTATGGCTACACCTTC.

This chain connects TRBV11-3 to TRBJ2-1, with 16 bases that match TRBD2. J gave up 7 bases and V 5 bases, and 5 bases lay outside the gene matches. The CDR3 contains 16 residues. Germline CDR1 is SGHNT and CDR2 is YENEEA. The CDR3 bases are TGTGCCAGCAGCGGGGGACTAGCGGGAGGGCATAATGAGCAGTTCTTC. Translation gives CASSGGLAGGHNEQFF.

CDR3 loop: CASSTRLAGPSYNEQFF. The CDR3 region has the DNA TGTGCCAGCAGCACCCGGCTAGCGGGCCCTTCGTACAATGAGCAGTTCTTC. V gene TRBV9 combines with J gene TRBJ2-1; 8 nucleotides match TRBD2. Germline assignment: CDR1 SGDLS and CDR2 YYNGEE. This CDR3 spans 17 amino acids. J lost 4 bases, V lost 4 bases, and 13 bases had no gene match.

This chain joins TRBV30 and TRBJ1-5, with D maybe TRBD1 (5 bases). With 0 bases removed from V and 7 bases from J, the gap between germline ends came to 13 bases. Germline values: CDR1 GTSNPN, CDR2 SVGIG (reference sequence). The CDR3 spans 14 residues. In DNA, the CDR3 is TGTGCCTGGAGTGTACGGGGGTGGGGCCAGCCCCAGCATTTT. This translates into CAWSVRGWGQPQHF.

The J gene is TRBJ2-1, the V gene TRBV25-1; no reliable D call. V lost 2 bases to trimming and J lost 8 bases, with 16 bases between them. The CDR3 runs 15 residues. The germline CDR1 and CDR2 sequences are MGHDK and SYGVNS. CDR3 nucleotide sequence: TGTGCCAGCAGTGAAACCGGGCGTGGTGTGCATGAGCAGTTCTTC. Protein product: CASSETGRGVHEQFF.

The CDR3 nucleotides read TGTGCCAGCAGCCGGGACAGCGTTAATGAAAAACTGTTTTTT. It translates to CASSRDSVNEKLFF. This chain links TRBV5-6 with TRBJ1-4, with TRBD1 identical over 7 bases. J was trimmed by 4 bases and V by 4 bases; bases with no gene match: 4. CDR1 is SGHDT and CDR2 is YYEEEE in the germline V gene. CDR3 size: 14 residues.

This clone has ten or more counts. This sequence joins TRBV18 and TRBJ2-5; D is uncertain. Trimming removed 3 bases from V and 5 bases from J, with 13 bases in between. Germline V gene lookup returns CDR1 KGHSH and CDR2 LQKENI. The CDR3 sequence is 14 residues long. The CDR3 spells CASSPSAAGETQYF. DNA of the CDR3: TGTGCCAGCTCACCCTCCGCAGCAGGCGAGACCCAGTACTTC. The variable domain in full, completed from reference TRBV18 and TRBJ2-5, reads NAGVMQNPRHLVRRRGQEARLRCSPMKGHSHVYWYRQLPEEGLKFMVYLQKENIIDESGMPKERFSAEFPKEGPSILRIQQVVRGDSAAYFCASSPSAAGETQYFGPGTRLLVL.

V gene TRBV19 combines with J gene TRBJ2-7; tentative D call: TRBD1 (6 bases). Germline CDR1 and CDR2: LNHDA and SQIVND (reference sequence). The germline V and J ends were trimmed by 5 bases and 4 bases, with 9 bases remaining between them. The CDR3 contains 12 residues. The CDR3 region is CASSADRYEQYF. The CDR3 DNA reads TGTGCCAGTAGTGCGGACAGATACGAGCAGTACTTC.

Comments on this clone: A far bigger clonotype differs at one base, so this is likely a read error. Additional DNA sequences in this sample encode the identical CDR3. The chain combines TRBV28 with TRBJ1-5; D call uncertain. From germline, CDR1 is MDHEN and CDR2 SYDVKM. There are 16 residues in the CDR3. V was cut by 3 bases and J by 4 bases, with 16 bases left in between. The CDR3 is CASSLTSRIPNQPQHF. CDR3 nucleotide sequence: TGTGCCAGCAGTTTGACCAGCCGCATTCCAAATCAGCCCCAGCATTTT.

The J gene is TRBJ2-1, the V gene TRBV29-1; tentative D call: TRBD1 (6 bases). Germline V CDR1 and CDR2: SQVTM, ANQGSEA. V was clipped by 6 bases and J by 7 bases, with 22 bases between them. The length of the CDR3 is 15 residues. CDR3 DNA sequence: TGCAGCGTCGCATTGGGGGCATCCAGGGGTAATGAGCAGTTCTTC. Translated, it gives CSVALGASRGNEQFF.

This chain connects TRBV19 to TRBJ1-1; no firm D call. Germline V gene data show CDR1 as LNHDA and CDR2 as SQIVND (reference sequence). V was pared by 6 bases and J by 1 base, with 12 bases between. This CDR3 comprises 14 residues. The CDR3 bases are TGTGCCAGTAGATCTCGTGGGGAGAACACTGAAGCTTTCTTT. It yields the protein CASRSRGENTEAFF.

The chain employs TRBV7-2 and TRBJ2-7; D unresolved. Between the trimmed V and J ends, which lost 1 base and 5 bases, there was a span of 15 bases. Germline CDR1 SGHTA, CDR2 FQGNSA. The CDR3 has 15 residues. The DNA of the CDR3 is TGTGCCAGCAGCTTAGAGATGGGGTCGGTCCACGAGCAGTACTTC. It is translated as CASSLEMGSVHEQYF.

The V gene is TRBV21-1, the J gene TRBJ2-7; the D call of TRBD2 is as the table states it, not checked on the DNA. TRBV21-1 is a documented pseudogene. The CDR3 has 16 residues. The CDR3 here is CASSGNLAGGPGEQYF. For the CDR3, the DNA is TGTGCCAGCAGCGGGAATTTAGCGGGAGGGCCGGGGGAGCAGTACTTC.

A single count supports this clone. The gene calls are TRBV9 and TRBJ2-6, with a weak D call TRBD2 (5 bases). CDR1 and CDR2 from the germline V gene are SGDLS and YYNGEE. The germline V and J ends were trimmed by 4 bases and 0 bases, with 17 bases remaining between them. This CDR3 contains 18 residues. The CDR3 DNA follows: TGTGCCAGCAGCTCCCGTGGTGGACTGCGCTCTGGGGCCAACGTCCTGACTTTC. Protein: CASSSRGGLRSGANVLTF.

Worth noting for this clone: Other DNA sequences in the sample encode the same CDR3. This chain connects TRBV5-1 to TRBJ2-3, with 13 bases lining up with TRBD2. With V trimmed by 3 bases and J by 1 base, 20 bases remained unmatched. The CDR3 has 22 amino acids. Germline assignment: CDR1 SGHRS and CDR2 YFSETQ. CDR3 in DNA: TGCGCCAGCAGCTGGGGGCAGGGGCGGACTAGCGGGAGAGGGAGTGGCACAGATACGCAGTATTTT. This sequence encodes CASSWGQGRTSGRGSGTDTQYF.

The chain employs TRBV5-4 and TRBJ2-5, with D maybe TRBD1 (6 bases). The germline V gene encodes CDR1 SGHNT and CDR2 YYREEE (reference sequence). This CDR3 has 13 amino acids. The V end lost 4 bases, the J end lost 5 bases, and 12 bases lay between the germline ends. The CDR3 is CASSTGFLETQYF. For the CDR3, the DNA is TGTGCCAGCAGCACAGGGTTTTTGGAGACCCAGTACTTC.

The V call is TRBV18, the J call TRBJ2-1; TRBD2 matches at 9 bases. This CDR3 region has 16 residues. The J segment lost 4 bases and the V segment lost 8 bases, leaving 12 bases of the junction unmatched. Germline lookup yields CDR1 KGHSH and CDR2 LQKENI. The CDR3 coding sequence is TGTGCCAGCGCCCCGGGACTAGCTCCACTTTACAATGAGCAGTTCTTC. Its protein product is CASAPGLAPLYNEQFF.

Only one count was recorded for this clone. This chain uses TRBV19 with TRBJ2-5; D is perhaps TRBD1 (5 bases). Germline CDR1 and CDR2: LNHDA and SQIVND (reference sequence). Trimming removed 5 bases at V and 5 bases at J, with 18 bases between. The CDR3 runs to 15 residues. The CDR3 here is CASSVHRSLGETQYF. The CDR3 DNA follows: TGTGCCAGTAGTGTCCACAGGTCCCTTGGCGAGACCCAGTACTTC.

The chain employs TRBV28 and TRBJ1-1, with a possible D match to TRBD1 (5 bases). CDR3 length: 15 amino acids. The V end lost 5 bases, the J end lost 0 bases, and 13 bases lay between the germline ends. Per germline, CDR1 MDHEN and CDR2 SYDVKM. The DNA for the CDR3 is TGTGCCAGCAGTACCCTGGGGGAGATGAACACTGAAGCTTTCTTT. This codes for CASSTLGEMNTEAFF.

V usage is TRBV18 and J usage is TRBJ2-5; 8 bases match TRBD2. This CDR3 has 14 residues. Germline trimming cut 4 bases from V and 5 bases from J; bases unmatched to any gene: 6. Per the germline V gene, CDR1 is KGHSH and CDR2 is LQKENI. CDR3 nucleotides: TGTGCCAGCTCACGGGGGACTAGTAGTGAGACCCAGTACTTC. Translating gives CASSRGTSSETQYF.

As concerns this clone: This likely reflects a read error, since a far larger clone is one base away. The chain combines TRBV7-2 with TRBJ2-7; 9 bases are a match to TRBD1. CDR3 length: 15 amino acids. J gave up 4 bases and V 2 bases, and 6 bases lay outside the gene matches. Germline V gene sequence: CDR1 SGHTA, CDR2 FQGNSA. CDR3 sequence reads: CASSLTGTGKYEQYF. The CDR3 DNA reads TGTGCCAGCAGCTTAACCGGGACAGGGAAGTACGAGCAGTACTTC. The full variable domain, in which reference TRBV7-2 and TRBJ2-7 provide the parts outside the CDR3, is GAGVSQSPSNKVTEKGKDVELRCDPISGHTALYWYRQSLGQGLEFLIYFQGNSAPDKSGLPSDRFSAERTGGSVSTLTIQRTQQEDSAVYLCASSLTGTGKYEQYFGPGTRLTVT.